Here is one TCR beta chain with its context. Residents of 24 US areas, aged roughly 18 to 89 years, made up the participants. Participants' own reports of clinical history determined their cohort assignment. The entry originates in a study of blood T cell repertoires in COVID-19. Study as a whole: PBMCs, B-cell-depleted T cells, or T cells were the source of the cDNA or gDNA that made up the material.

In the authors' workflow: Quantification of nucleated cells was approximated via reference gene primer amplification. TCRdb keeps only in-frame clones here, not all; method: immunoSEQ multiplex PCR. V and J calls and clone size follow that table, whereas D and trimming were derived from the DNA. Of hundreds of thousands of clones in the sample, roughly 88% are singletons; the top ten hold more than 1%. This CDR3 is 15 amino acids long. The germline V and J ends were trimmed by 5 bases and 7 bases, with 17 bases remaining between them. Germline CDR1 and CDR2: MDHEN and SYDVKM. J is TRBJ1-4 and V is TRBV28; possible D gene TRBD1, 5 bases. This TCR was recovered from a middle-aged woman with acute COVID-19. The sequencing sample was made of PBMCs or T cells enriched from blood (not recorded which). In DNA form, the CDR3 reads TGTGCCAGCAGTCCGCGACACGGGGGTAGTGAAAAACTGTTTTTT. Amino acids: CASSPRHGGSEKLFF.